These T cell receptor beta chains were read from a single sample in a study of T cell changes during pregnancy in multiple sclerosis. The method was immunoSEQ multiplex PCR; TCRdb's version includes in-frame clones alone and lacks a portion of them. The profile shows about 75,000 clones, 94% of them singletons. Specimen: CD4+ T cells from peripheral blood mononuclear cells, collected after pregnancy. The receptor set was obtained from a female donor with multiple sclerosis, enrolled in a pregnancy study. CDR3s include the opening cysteine and the closing phenylalanine or tryptophan. Clone size, where shown, is once, few, many, or a class for clones that have expanded.

size,V,CDR3
once,TRBV9,CASSEGGGLAGIDTQYF
.,TRBV7-2,CASSLDGPSSYEQYF
.,TRBV27,CASSFYAPGQNYEQYF
.,TRBV10-3,CAISETAYEQYF
.,TRBV6-6,CASSERRGQAGYTF
.,TRBV11-2,CASSPRTSGRLGNEQFF
.,TRBV16,CASSQPGQPVGYGYTF
.,TRBV14,CASSQVSGNTIYF
once,TRBV5-4,CASSLVANTGELFF
.,TRBV5-6,CASSLVQGGNEKLFF
.,TRBV6-1,CASSEVVVRGLLFF
few,TRBV6-6,CASSPGLAGVTQYF
.,TRBV6-6,CASWPSGRAYTGELFF
few,TRBV11-2,CASSLGGVREHTQYF
.,TRBV9,CASSVSPSSNNEQFF
.,TRBV19,CASSIIGGWPSTEAFF
.,TRBV15,CATSRDGQGVTPQHF
once,TRBV5-1,CASSFATGALLEKLFF
.,TRBV28,CASSSPGQGEHEQFF
.,TRBV5-4,CASSFPGRADYGYTF
.,TRBV6-6,CASSAGVSNYGYTF
.,TRBV7-9,CASSLEWPRSYNEQFF
.,TRBV19,CASSINAGPPNQPQHF
.,TRBV19,CATRTAGSGANVLTF
.,TRBV7-2,CASSLSSSLLPGANVLTF
.,TRBV6-6,CASSYLQGFAKNIQYF
.,TRBV25-1,CASSPLTSGSDEQYF
.,TRBV30,CAWSPRGETQYF
.,TRBV5-1,CASSAMGQAYTEAFF
.,TRBV14,CASSQAGQFYEQYF
.,TRBV25-1,CASRGGWDINEQFF
.,TRBV15,CATSRGLAGVNEQYF
.,TRBV28,CASSLRQGANEKLFF
once,TRBV6-1,CASSEQGDQPQHF
.,TRBV5-1,CASSTGTVEEQFF
.,TRBV28,CASSLSRVAGTGAPSYEQYF
.,TRBV7-8,CASSLRGNSYNEQFF
.,TRBV2,CASSEQSGELFF
once,TRBV15,CATSRGKGLAGALDEQFF
few,TRBV10-3,CAISEAGPYGYTF
.,TRBV30,CAWSFSASGSGDTQYF
.,TRBV4-1,CASSQPGRGADTQYF
few,TRBV2,CASRIGGRGNEQFF
once,TRBV5-6,CASSLLVFDYGYTF
.,TRBV19,CASSTQGAYTGELFF
once,TRBV5-1,CASTWGDLAPNEKLFF
.,TRBV30,CAWSQPQGLRISPLHF
.,TRBV9,CASGGGSPNTEAFF